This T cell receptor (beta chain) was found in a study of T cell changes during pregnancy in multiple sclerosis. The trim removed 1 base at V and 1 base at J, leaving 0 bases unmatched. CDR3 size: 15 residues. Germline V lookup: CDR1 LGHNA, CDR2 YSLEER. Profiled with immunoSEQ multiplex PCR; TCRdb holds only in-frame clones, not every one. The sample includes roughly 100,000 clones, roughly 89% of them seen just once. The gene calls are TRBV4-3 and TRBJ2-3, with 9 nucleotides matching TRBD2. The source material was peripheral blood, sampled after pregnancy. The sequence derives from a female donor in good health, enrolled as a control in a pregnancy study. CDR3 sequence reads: CASSQVAGGTDTQYF. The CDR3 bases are TGCGCCAGCAGCCAAGTAGCGGGGGGCACAGATACGCAGTATTTT.